A selection of T cell receptor beta chains follows, all from one sample in a study of neurological immune-mediated disorders. Using its own MiXCR run on the 5' RACE reads, TCRdb lists one record per CDR3 protein. The sample shows roughly 100,000 distinct CDR3 sequences, approximately 3.3% of them seen only once. Sequenced sample: PBMCs. These receptor sequences come from a woman aged 18-35 years with multiple sclerosis. The CDR3 runs from the conserved cysteine through the conserved F or W. Fields, in order: D gene, clone size, CDR3 length, V gene, J gene, CDR3 DNA, CDR3 protein. D genes are given only for firm matches. Size is stated for part of the rows, as once, few or many counts, or as a class when the clone is expanded.

D gene: TRBD2
clone size: many
CDR3 length: 14
V gene: TRBV30
J gene: TRBJ2-5
CDR3 DNA: TGTGCCTGCCGGCCAGCGGGGGCCGGGGAGACCCAGTACTTC
CDR3 protein: CACRPAGAGETQYF

D gene: -
clone size: many
CDR3 length: 15
V gene: TRBV11-2
J gene: TRBJ2-7
CDR3 DNA: TGTGCCAGCAGCTTATATACAGGGAACTCCTACGAGCAGTACTTC
CDR3 protein: CASSLYTGNSYEQYF

D gene: -
clone size: many
CDR3 length: 13
V gene: TRBV27
J gene: TRBJ2-4
CDR3 DNA: TGTGCCAGCAGTTTAAACTCCGAAAACATTCAGTACTTC
CDR3 protein: CASSLNSENIQYF

D gene: -
clone size: -
CDR3 length: 12
V gene: TRBV2
J gene: TRBJ1-3
CDR3 DNA: TGTGCCAGCAGCGCAACACAGGACACCATATATTTT
CDR3 protein: CASSATQDTIYF

D gene: -
clone size: few
CDR3 length: 15
V gene: TRBV12-3/TRBV12-4
J gene: TRBJ2-7
CDR3 DNA: TGTGCCAGCAGTTTAGGGGGCGGGTATCCCTACGAGCAGTACTTC
CDR3 protein: CASSLGGGYPYEQYF

D gene: -
clone size: many
CDR3 length: 16
V gene: TRBV6-1
J gene: TRBJ2-3
CDR3 DNA: TGTGCCAGCACAGAAAGAGGGGCTACTAGCACAGATACGCAGTATTTT
CDR3 protein: CASTERGATSTDTQYF

D gene: -
clone size: many
CDR3 length: 12
V gene: TRBV7-6
J gene: TRBJ2-5
CDR3 DNA: TGTGCCAGCAGCGCACCATCGGGACTTTTGGCTTTC
CDR3 protein: CASSAPSGLLAF

D gene: -
clone size: many
CDR3 length: 14
V gene: TRBV5-1
J gene: TRBJ1-2
CDR3 DNA: TGCGCCAGCAGTTCCGAAGGGGTCGCCTATGGCTACACCTTC
CDR3 protein: CASSSEGVAYGYTF

D gene: -
clone size: many
CDR3 length: 16
V gene: TRBV20-1
J gene: TRBJ2-1
CDR3 DNA: TGCAGTGCTAGAGATCCGGAACTAGTAGTATTTGTTGAGCAGTTCTTC
CDR3 protein: CSARDPELVVFVEQFF

D gene: TRBD2
clone size: many
CDR3 length: 15
V gene: TRBV5-5
J gene: TRBJ2-5
CDR3 DNA: TGTGCCAGCAGCCAGACTAGCGGGAGACTAGAGACCCAGTACTTC
CDR3 protein: CASSQTSGRLETQYF

D gene: -
clone size: few
CDR3 length: 13
V gene: TRBV18
J gene: TRBJ2-5
CDR3 DNA: TGTGCCAGCTCACCACGCCTGGTGGAGACCCAGTACTTC
CDR3 protein: CASSPRLVETQYF

D gene: -
clone size: many
CDR3 length: 16
V gene: TRBV4-1
J gene: TRBJ1-2
CDR3 DNA: TGCGCCAGCAGCCAAGATCGCTCGGGACCGGCGGGAGGCTACACCTTC
CDR3 protein: CASSQDRSGPAGGYTF

D gene: -
clone size: many
CDR3 length: 17
V gene: TRBV4-3
J gene: TRBJ2-6
CDR3 DNA: TGCGCCAGCAGCCAAGGGACCGTTAGCTCTGGGGCCAACGTCCTGACTTTC
CDR3 protein: CASSQGTVSSGANVLTF

D gene: -
clone size: many
CDR3 length: 16
V gene: TRBV29-1
J gene: TRBJ2-6
CDR3 DNA: TGCAGCGTTGGAGGTTATTCCGGGACTGGGGCCAACGTCCTGACTTTC
CDR3 protein: CSVGGYSGTGANVLTF

D gene: -
clone size: few
CDR3 length: 15
V gene: TRBV7-9
J gene: TRBJ1-1
CDR3 DNA: TGTGCCAGCAGCTTAGGCAGGGGCATGAACACTGAAGCTTTCTTT
CDR3 protein: CASSLGRGMNTEAFF

D gene: -
clone size: many
CDR3 length: 14
V gene: TRBV7-9
J gene: TRBJ1-1
CDR3 DNA: TGTGCCAGCAGCTACGATACCGGGACTCTCGAAGCTTTCTTT
CDR3 protein: CASSYDTGTLEAFF

D gene: -
clone size: many
CDR3 length: 14
V gene: TRBV20-1
J gene: TRBJ1-2
CDR3 DNA: TGCAGTGCTCCCATAATTCGACACGGGTTTGGCTACACCTTC
CDR3 protein: CSAPIIRHGFGYTF

D gene: TRBD2
clone size: many
CDR3 length: 15
V gene: TRBV6-5
J gene: TRBJ2-1
CDR3 DNA: TGTGCCAGCACCCGGCGGACTAGCGTCAGAAATGAGCAGTTCTTC
CDR3 protein: CASTRRTSVRNEQFF

D gene: -
clone size: many
CDR3 length: 14
V gene: TRBV6-5
J gene: TRBJ1-1
CDR3 DNA: TGTGCCAGCAGTTCGAGGGGGGCCCTCACTGAAGCTTTCTTT
CDR3 protein: CASSSRGALTEAFF

D gene: TRBD2
clone size: many
CDR3 length: 15
V gene: TRBV7-2
J gene: TRBJ2-5
CDR3 DNA: TGTGCCAGCAGCCTGAGCGGGGGGGCCCTGGAGACCCAGTACTTC
CDR3 protein: CASSLSGGALETQYF

D gene: TRBD1
clone size: few
CDR3 length: 18
V gene: TRBV4-2
J gene: TRBJ2-3
CDR3 DNA: TGTGCCAGCAGCCAACCCACGGGACAGAGAAAAAGCACAGATACGCAGTATTTT
CDR3 protein: CASSQPTGQRKSTDTQYF

D gene: -
clone size: -
CDR3 length: 14
V gene: TRBV18
J gene: TRBJ1-1
CDR3 DNA: TGTGCCAGCTCACCCTCGGGAGGGGAGCGAGAAGCTTTCTTT
CDR3 protein: CASSPSGGEREAFF

D gene: -
clone size: many
CDR3 length: 14
V gene: TRBV24-1
J gene: TRBJ2-2
CDR3 DNA: TGTGCCACTGGGGCAGGGAAGAACACCGGGGAGCTGTTTTTT
CDR3 protein: CATGAGKNTGELFF

D gene: -
clone size: many
CDR3 length: 15
V gene: TRBV7-2
J gene: TRBJ2-3
CDR3 DNA: TGTGCCAGCAGCTTACAGGCAGACTACACAGATACGCAGTATTTT
CDR3 protein: CASSLQADYTDTQYF

D gene: -
clone size: many
CDR3 length: 13
V gene: TRBV12-3/TRBV12-4
J gene: TRBJ2-7
CDR3 DNA: TGTGCCAGCAGTTCGTCGGACTTGTACGAGCAGTACTTC
CDR3 protein: CASSSSDLYEQYF

D gene: -
clone size: many
CDR3 length: 14
V gene: TRBV12-3/TRBV12-4
J gene: TRBJ2-3
CDR3 DNA: TGTGCCAGCAGCCCCCGGCGGGGCCCAGATACGCAGTATTTT
CDR3 protein: CASSPRRGPDTQYF

D gene: -
clone size: many
CDR3 length: 12
V gene: TRBV28
J gene: TRBJ2-7
CDR3 DNA: TGTGCCAGCACGACGGTCTCCTACGAGCAGTACTTC
CDR3 protein: CASTTVSYEQYF

D gene: -
clone size: many
CDR3 length: 14
V gene: TRBV12-3/TRBV12-4
J gene: TRBJ1-1
CDR3 DNA: TGTGCCAGCAGTTTAGTTGGCCTAGGCACTGAAGCTTTCTTT
CDR3 protein: CASSLVGLGTEAFF

D gene: -
clone size: many
CDR3 length: 18
V gene: TRBV3-1
J gene: TRBJ1-1
CDR3 DNA: TGTGCCAGCAGCCAGGGGCCCAGGGCAAGTGGGCTGAGCACTGAAGCTTTCTTT
CDR3 protein: CASSQGPRASGLSTEAFF

D gene: -
clone size: many
CDR3 length: 16
V gene: TRBV10-3
J gene: TRBJ2-2
CDR3 DNA: TGTGCCATCAGTGAGGCCGGGTATGGGAACACCGGGGAGCTGTTTTTT
CDR3 protein: CAISEAGYGNTGELFF

D gene: -
clone size: many
CDR3 length: 14
V gene: TRBV6-5
J gene: TRBJ2-2
CDR3 DNA: TGTGCCAGCAGATCTCCAGCGAACACCGGGGAGCTGTTTTTT
CDR3 protein: CASRSPANTGELFF

D gene: TRBD2
clone size: many
CDR3 length: 18
V gene: TRBV7-2
J gene: TRBJ2-7
CDR3 DNA: TGTGCCAGCAGCCCCGAATCCCACTCCGGGAGGAGGTCCTACGAGCAGTACTTC
CDR3 protein: CASSPESHSGRRSYEQYF

D gene: TRBD1
clone size: many
CDR3 length: 15
V gene: TRBV29-1
J gene: TRBJ1-1
CDR3 DNA: TGCAGCGTTCTCCGGGACAGCTACATGAACACTGAAGCTTTCTTT
CDR3 protein: CSVLRDSYMNTEAFF

D gene: TRBD2
clone size: many
CDR3 length: 14
V gene: TRBV20-1
J gene: TRBJ2-3
CDR3 DNA: TGCAGTGCTAGAAGCGGGGGGCCCACAGATACGCAGTATTTT
CDR3 protein: CSARSGGPTDTQYF

D gene: TRBD2
clone size: many
CDR3 length: 19
V gene: TRBV3-1
J gene: TRBJ2-1
CDR3 DNA: TGTGCCAGCAGCCAAGATCTGGGGGCGGGAGGTGGCTCCTACAATGAGCAGTTCTTC
CDR3 protein: CASSQDLGAGGGSYNEQFF

D gene: TRBD2
clone size: many
CDR3 length: 15
V gene: TRBV4-2
J gene: TRBJ2-1
CDR3 DNA: TGTGCCAGCAGCCAAATAGCGGGCGATTACAATGAGCAGTTCTTC
CDR3 protein: CASSQIAGDYNEQFF

D gene: -
clone size: many
CDR3 length: 15
V gene: TRBV10-1
J gene: TRBJ1-1
CDR3 DNA: TGCGCCAGCAGTCAGGGGAAGTCGGGGGGCACTGAAGCTTTCTTT
CDR3 protein: CASSQGKSGGTEAFF

D gene: -
clone size: few
CDR3 length: 16
V gene: TRBV5-1
J gene: TRBJ2-7
CDR3 DNA: TGCGCCAGCAGCTTGCTCGGCTATTCGGCATCTCGGGAGCAGTACTTC
CDR3 protein: CASSLLGYSASREQYF

D gene: -
clone size: -
CDR3 length: 14
V gene: TRBV7-2
J gene: TRBJ1-3
CDR3 DNA: TGTGCCAGCAGCCCGTGGGACGGTGGAAACACCATATATTTT
CDR3 protein: CASSPWDGGNTIYF

D gene: -
clone size: many
CDR3 length: 16
V gene: TRBV9
J gene: TRBJ1-3
CDR3 DNA: TGTGCCAGCAGCGTAGGCCAGCAAATGACTGGAAACACCATATATTTT
CDR3 protein: CASSVGQQMTGNTIYF

D gene: -
clone size: few
CDR3 length: 15
V gene: TRBV20-1
J gene: TRBJ2-1
CDR3 DNA: TGCAGTACCAAACCCAGCGGGCCCCCCTACAATGAGCAGTTCTTC
CDR3 protein: CSTKPSGPPYNEQFF

D gene: TRBD1
clone size: many
CDR3 length: 16
V gene: TRBV2
J gene: TRBJ2-2
CDR3 DNA: TGTGCCAGCAGGTCCTCGCCAGGGGGCGTGCCCGGGGAGCTGTTTTTT
CDR3 protein: CASRSSPGGVPGELFF

D gene: TRBD2
clone size: many
CDR3 length: 14
V gene: TRBV6-6
J gene: TRBJ2-7
CDR3 DNA: TGTGCCAGCTCAGTCCTAGCGGGGAGTTACGAGCAGTACTTC
CDR3 protein: CASSVLAGSYEQYF

D gene: -
clone size: many
CDR3 length: 13
V gene: TRBV5-1
J gene: TRBJ2-3
CDR3 DNA: TGCGCCAGCAGCTCCTACAGCACAGATACGCAGTATTTT
CDR3 protein: CASSSYSTDTQYF

D gene: TRBD1
clone size: many
CDR3 length: 13
V gene: TRBV10-3
J gene: TRBJ1-1
CDR3 DNA: TGTGCCATCAGCGTCGACAGGGGTGTTATGGCTTTCTTT
CDR3 protein: CAISVDRGVMAFF

D gene: -
clone size: many
CDR3 length: 15
V gene: TRBV6-5
J gene: TRBJ2-6
CDR3 DNA: TGTGCCAGCAGTTACGGGCGTTCTGGGGCCAACGTCCTGACTTTC
CDR3 protein: CASSYGRSGANVLTF

D gene: -
clone size: many
CDR3 length: 14
V gene: TRBV5-1
J gene: TRBJ2-2
CDR3 DNA: TGCGCCAGCAGCTTGTCAGTCGCTGGCGGGGAGCTGTTTTTT
CDR3 protein: CASSLSVAGGELFF

D gene: -
clone size: many
CDR3 length: 15
V gene: TRBV2
J gene: TRBJ1-4
CDR3 DNA: TGTGCCAGCAGTGAAGCAGTGGCAGTTAATGAAAAACTGTTTTTT
CDR3 protein: CASSEAVAVNEKLFF

D gene: -
clone size: many
CDR3 length: 13
V gene: TRBV12-3/TRBV12-4
J gene: TRBJ2-1
CDR3 DNA: TGTGCCAGCAGTCCCAGGAATGAGGATGAGCAGTTCTTC
CDR3 protein: CASSPRNEDEQFF